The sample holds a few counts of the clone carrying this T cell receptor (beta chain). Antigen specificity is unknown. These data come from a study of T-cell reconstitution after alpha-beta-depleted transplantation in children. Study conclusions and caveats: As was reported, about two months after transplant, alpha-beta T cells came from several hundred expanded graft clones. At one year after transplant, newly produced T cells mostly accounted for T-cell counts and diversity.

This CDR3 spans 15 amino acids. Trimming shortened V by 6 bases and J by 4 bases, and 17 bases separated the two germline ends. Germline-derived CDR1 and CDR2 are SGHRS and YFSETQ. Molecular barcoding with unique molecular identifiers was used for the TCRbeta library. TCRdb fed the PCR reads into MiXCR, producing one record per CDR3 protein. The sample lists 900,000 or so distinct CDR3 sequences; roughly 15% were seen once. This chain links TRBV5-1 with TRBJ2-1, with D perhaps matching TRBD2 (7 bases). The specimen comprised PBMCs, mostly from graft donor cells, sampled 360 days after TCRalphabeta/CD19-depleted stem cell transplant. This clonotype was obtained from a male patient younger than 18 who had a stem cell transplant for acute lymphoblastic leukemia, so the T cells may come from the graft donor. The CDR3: CASKGVSGPYNEQFF. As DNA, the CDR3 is TGCGCCAGCAAGGGGGTTAGCGGGCCATACAATGAGCAGTTCTTC.